The 7 T cell receptor beta chains below come from one sample, sequenced in a study of radiation and T cells in renal cell carcinoma. The table came from immunoSEQ multiplex PCR; TCRdb's copy has only in-frame clones and leaves some out. The sample carries 23,000 or so clones, roughly 64% recorded once. The treatment was: treatment-naive control, cytoreductive nephrectomy. This material consisted of tumor tissue, taken from a patient whose treatment was nephrectomy without radiotherapy. These receptors were obtained from a man aged 40-50 years with renal cell carcinoma.

CDR3 bases: TGCGCCAGCAGCCAAGTGCCAGGCAATCAGCCCCAGCATTTT. This sequence encodes CASSQVPGNQPQHF. This sequence joins TRBV4-1 and TRBJ1-5; D not certain. This CDR3 region has 14 residues. Trimming stripped 1 base from V and 2 bases from J, with 6 bases between. The germline gives CDR1 MGHRA, CDR2 YSYEKL.

This clone was seen only once. This chain connects TRBV5-4 to TRBJ2-3; 14 bases line up with TRBD2. Germline-derived CDR1 and CDR2 are SGHNT and YYREEE (reference sequence). Trimming removed 4 bases from V and 5 bases from J; junction bases left unmatched: 9. This CDR3 has 17 amino acids. CDR3 sequence: CASSETSGRARLDTQYF. The CDR3 bases are TGTGCCAGCAGCGAGACTAGCGGGAGGGCCCGTTTAGATACGCAGTATTTT.

The V gene is TRBV6-1, the J gene TRBJ1-4; D is unclear. The CDR3 runs 15 residues. Germline lookup yields CDR1 MNHNS and CDR2 SASEGT. V was pared by 4 bases and J by 8 bases, with 17 bases between. CDR3: CASSGSRGQGEKLFF. The CDR3, as DNA: TGTGCCAGCAGTGGTAGTCGAGGCCAAGGGGAAAAACTGTTTTTT.

V is TRBV7-9 and J is TRBJ2-1, with D possibly matching TRBD1 (5 bases). V lost 4 bases and J lost 9, with 10 bases in between. Germline values: CDR1 SEHNR, CDR2 FQNEAQ (reference sequence). The length of the CDR3 is 12 residues. The CDR3 DNA follows: TGTGCCAGCAGCTGGGGCCGCGGTGAGCAGTTCTTC. Translating it yields CASSWGRGEQFF.

This clone has ten or more counts. This chain uses TRBV10-1 with TRBJ1-5; D is ambiguous. CDR3 size: 11 residues. Per the germline V gene, CDR1 is WNHNN and CDR2 is SYGVQD (reference sequence). V lost 7 bases and J 9 bases, leaving 10 bases between the germline ends. The CDR3 here is CASKEGRPQHF. CDR3 DNA sequence: TGCGCCAGCAAGGAGGGCCGGCCCCAGCATTTT.

This chain connects TRBV6-5 to TRBJ1-1; D call uncertain. Trimming took off 6 bases at V and 0 bases at J, with 8 bases between the two ends. The CDR3 runs 13 residues. The germline V gene encodes CDR1 MNHEY and CDR2 SVGAGI. As DNA, the CDR3 is TGTGCCAGCAGCCCAATAATGAACACTGAAGCTTTCTTT. This translates into CASSPIMNTEAFF.

The V call is TRBV7-2, the J call TRBJ2-1, with D maybe TRBD2 (5 bases). V was clipped by 5 bases and J by 8 bases, with 19 bases between them. The CDR3 covers 15 residues. CDR1 SGHTA and CDR2 FQGNSA come from the germline V gene. Here the CDR3 reads CASSQGLGPPHEQFF. Here the CDR3 DNA reads TGTGCCAGCAGCCAAGGACTTGGGCCTCCCCATGAGCAGTTCTTC.